Listed below are T cell receptor beta chains from one sample, sequenced in a study of identical twins' blood T cells. TCRdb itself ran the 5' RACE reads through MiXCR, one entry per CDR3 protein. This table holds 350,000 to 450,000 distinct CDR3 sequences, about 28% found once. Sequenced: PBMCs. These receptor sequences come from a woman aged 18-49 years in good health. Each CDR3 is given with its conserved first and last residue. D genes are given only for firm matches. A clone size is listed for some rows: how often the clone was seen (once, few, many), or a class if it is expanded.

size	J	D	V	length	CDR3	DNA
few	TRBJ1-4	NA	TRBV18	13	CASSPGDVGKLFF	TGTGCCAGCTCACCAGGGGATGTTGGAAAACTGTTTTTT
many	TRBJ1-4	NA	TRBV20-1	14	CSARDLGMGEKLFF	TGCAGTGCTAGAGATCTAGGGATGGGTGAAAAACTGTTTTTT
NA	TRBJ1-2	NA	TRBV7-9	15	CASSLVQDFNYGYTF	TGTGCCAGCAGCTTAGTCCAGGACTTTAACTATGGCTACACCTTC
many	TRBJ1-2	NA	TRBV29-1	17	CSVEDWGTTTRTDGYTF	TGCAGCGTTGAAGATTGGGGGACAACAACACGGACAGACGGCTACACCTTC
NA	TRBJ1-1	NA	TRBV25-1	13	CASSEMAWTEAFF	TGTGCCAGCAGTGAGATGGCTTGGACTGAAGCTTTCTTT
NA	TRBJ1-2	NA	TRBV7-9	12	CASSQIPYGYTF	TGTGCCAGCAGCCAGATTCCATATGGCTACACCTTC
NA	TRBJ1-3	NA	TRBV5-4	14	CASSLGNGGNTTYF	TGTGCCAGCAGCTTAGGCAACGGGGGAAACACCACATATTTT
few	TRBJ1-1	NA	TRBV20-1	9	CSARGGAFF	TGCAGTGCTAGGGGTGGAGCTTTCTTT
few	TRBJ2-1	TRBD2	TRBV5-5	17	CASSLGPTSGSENEQFF	TGTGCCAGCAGCTTGGGGCCGACTAGCGGGAGTGAGAATGAGCAGTTCTTC
many	TRBJ1-1	NA	TRBV5-1	14	CASSFQGVNTEAFF	TGCGCCAGCAGCTTCCAGGGAGTGAACACTGAAGCTTTCTTT
many	TRBJ1-3	NA	TRBV6-5	17	CASSLLRVGSSGNTIYF	TGTGCCAGCAGCCTACTTAGGGTCGGATCCTCTGGAAACACCATATATTTT
NA	TRBJ2-1	NA	TRBV12-3/TRBV12-4	13	CASTGSPTSEQFF	TGTGCCAGCACCGGATCCCCCACATCAGAGCAGTTCTTC
NA	TRBJ2-7	TRBD1	TRBV29-1	13	CSTSGTGEYEQYF	TGCAGCACCTCGGGGACAGGGGAATACGAGCAGTACTTC
few	TRBJ1-2	TRBD1	TRBV18	17	CASSPEIFTGANYGYTF	TGTGCCAGCTCACCGGAGATCTTTACAGGGGCTAACTATGGCTACACCTTC
many	TRBJ1-6	NA	TRBV7-2	12	CASSSRHSSLHF	TGTGCCAGCAGCTCACGGCATTCCTCCCTCCACTTT
NA	TRBJ1-1	NA	TRBV6-4	14	CASSDGNLGTEAFF	TGTGCCAGCAGTGACGGCAACCTCGGCACTGAAGCTTTCTTT
many	TRBJ1-1	NA	TRBV20-1	13	CSTHRPGGTEAFF	TGCAGTACTCATAGGCCGGGGGGGACTGAAGCTTTCTTT
few	TRBJ1-6	NA	TRBV18	15	CASSPDGGYNSPLHF	TGTGCCAGCTCACCGGACGGGGGGTATAATTCACCCCTCCACTTT
NA	TRBJ1-1	TRBD1	TRBV12-3/TRBV12-4	15	CASSSAGQGNTEAFF	TGTGCCAGCAGTTCGGCAGGACAGGGAAACACTGAAGCTTTCTTT
NA	TRBJ1-2	NA	TRBV2	14	CASSDVQAVSGYTF	TGTGCCAGCAGTGACGTACAGGCTGTTTCTGGCTACACCTTC
few	TRBJ1-5	NA	TRBV20-1	13	CSARKNRDQPQHF	TGCAGTGCTAGGAAGAATAGGGATCAGCCCCAGCATTTT
NA	TRBJ1-2	NA	TRBV6-5	13	CASKLGSTSGYTF	TGTGCCAGCAAATTGGGCAGCACCAGTGGCTACACCTTC
few	TRBJ2-5	NA	TRBV14	12	CASSLVQETQYF	TGTGCCAGCAGCCTCGTCCAAGAGACCCAGTACTTC
NA	TRBJ2-7	NA	TRBV7-2	12	CASSSQHYEQYF	TGTGCCAGCAGTTCCCAACACTACGAGCAGTACTTC
few	TRBJ2-2	NA	TRBV6-5	15	CASSPLGGREGELFF	TGTGCCAGCAGTCCGCTGGGGGGGCGAGAAGGGGAGCTGTTTTTT
many	TRBJ1-1	NA	TRBV5-1	12	CASSFGRTEAFF	TGCGCCAGCAGCTTTGGGAGGACTGAAGCTTTCTTT
few	TRBJ2-7	NA	TRBV7-2	16	CASSFIAGALSYEQYF	TGTGCCAGCAGCTTCATCGCGGGCGCGCTTTCCTACGAGCAGTACTTC
NA	TRBJ1-3	NA	TRBV7-2	18	CASSPRTASYSSGNTIYF	TGTGCCAGCAGCCCCCGGACAGCCTCTTACTCCTCTGGAAACACCATATATTTT
few	TRBJ2-2	NA	TRBV9	13	CAGSPRRTGELFF	TGTGCCGGCAGCCCTCGTAGAACCGGGGAGCTGTTTTTT
NA	TRBJ1-2	NA	TRBV9	15	CASSVVAGYNYGYTF	TGTGCCAGCAGCGTAGTGGCCGGTTACAACTATGGCTACACCTTC
many	TRBJ2-2	NA	TRBV27	16	CASSPPVSTNTGELFF	TGTGCCAGCAGTCCCCCTGTAAGCACGAACACCGGGGAGCTGTTTTTT
many	TRBJ1-2	TRBD1	TRBV10-3	15	CAIGGTGRFNYGYTF	TGTGCCATCGGAGGGACAGGGAGATTTAACTATGGCTACACCTTC
NA	TRBJ1-1	NA	TRBV5-6	13	CASNPFTNTGAFF	TGTGCCAGCAACCCTTTTACGAACACTGGAGCTTTCTTT
NA	TRBJ1-4	NA	TRBV20-1	13	CGIIQGTSEKLVF	TGCGGGATAATACAGGGAACTTCGGAAAAACTGGTTTTT
few	TRBJ1-5	NA	TRBV7-2	15	CASSLRGMSNQPQHF	TGTGCCAGCAGCTTGAGGGGAATGAGCAATCAGCCCCAGCATTTT
few	TRBJ1-1	NA	TRBV29-1	11	CSVVWDTEAFF	TGCAGCGTTGTCTGGGACACTGAAGCTTTCTTT
many	TRBJ2-1	NA	TRBV10-3	16	CAISVDSTWSRNEQFF	TGTGCCATCAGTGTGGACAGCACCTGGTCCCGCAATGAGCAGTTCTTC
NA	TRBJ2-2	TRBD1	TRBV15	17	CATSRSPGQGLGGELFF	TGTGCCACCAGCAGATCCCCTGGACAGGGTTTGGGCGGGGAGCTGTTTTTT
few	TRBJ1-1	NA	TRBV19	14	CASRPSGSNTEAFF	TGTGCCAGTAGACCGTCAGGGTCGAACACTGAAGCTTTCTTT
NA	TRBJ2-3	NA	TRBV5-1	15	CASSSLALLPDTQYF	TGCGCCAGCAGCTCTCTAGCCCTCTTGCCAGATACGCAGTATTTT
NA	TRBJ2-7	NA	TRBV27	16	CASSPIDYRAPHEQYF	TGTGCCAGCAGTCCGATTGATTACAGGGCCCCCCACGAGCAGTACTTC
NA	TRBJ1-1	NA	TRBV20-1	12	CRGLWGETEAFF	TGCAGGGGGTTGTGGGGGGAGACTGAAGCTTTCTTT